This TCR beta chain stems from a study of control samples from healthy donors and cancer patients. The assay was immunoSEQ multiplex PCR, and TCRdb's table has in-frame clones only and misses some. The data contain 100,000 to 150,000 clones, over 85% of them singletons. This TCR was recovered from a young man in good health. Sequenced material: blood.

The CDR3 region is CASTPFSSGGPISYEQYF. The CDR3 DNA follows: TGTGCCAGCACCCCCTTCTCTAGCGGGGGTCCTATCTCCTACGAGCAGTACTTC. The chain carries TRBV27 and TRBJ2-7, with 10 bases identical to TRBD2. V lost 7 bases and J lost 0; bases outside the gene matches: 15. Germline V gives CDR1 MNHEY, CDR2 SMNVEV (reference sequence). The CDR3 totals 18 residues.